The 12 T cell receptor beta chains reported below all come from one sample, sequenced in a study of blood T cell repertoires in COVID-19 (TCRdb year 2020). To prepare the library, the immunoSEQ multiplex PCR assay was applied. TCRdb carries this immuneACCESS record with in-frame sequences only. Its versions omit some clonotypes, under half of them owing to an unresolved V gene in the studies checked, with the rest unexplained. This sample is represented by 150,000 or so clones; roughly 87% of them were singletons. The ten largest account for under 4.5% of the sample. What was sequenced was PBMCs or T cells enriched from blood (not recorded which). The receptor source for this set is a woman aged 40 to 50 who had been exposed to COVID-19.

This clone was counted between two and nine times. V and J are TRBV27 and TRBJ2-7; no reliable D call. Per germline, CDR1 MNHEY and CDR2 SMNVEV (reference sequence). Deletions cut 4 bases from V and 1 base from J, with 8 bases between. The CDR3 spans 13 residues. The chain's CDR3 is CASSSTDSYEQYF. For the CDR3, the DNA is TGTGCCAGCAGTTCTACCGATTCCTACGAGCAGTACTTC.

V gene TRBV18 combines with J gene TRBJ2-5, with D possibly being TRBD1 (6 bases). The V and J ends lost 2 bases and 1 base respectively, with 14 bases between them. The CDR3 covers 16 residues. Germline V gene data show CDR1 as KGHSH and CDR2 as LQKENI. CDR3 bases: TGTGCCAGCTCACCATTGGGGGCCTCATCCCAAGAGACCCAGTACTTC. Its protein product is CASSPLGASSQETQYF.

This sequence joins TRBV20-1 and TRBJ2-1; D is uncertain. The CDR3 contains 11 residues. Germline V gives CDR1 DFQATT, CDR2 SNEGSKA (reference sequence). Trimming cost V 4 bases and J 6 bases, with 7 bases left between them. This chain's CDR3 is CSATVVNEQFF. The CDR3 DNA reads as TGCAGTGCTACCGTTGTCAATGAGCAGTTCTTC.

The rearrangement joins TRBV5-1 to TRBJ1-4, with TRBD1 matching 9 bases. CDR1 is SGHRS and CDR2 is YFSETQ in the germline V gene. Trimming took 0 bases from V and 7 from J; bases not matched to a gene: 7. The length of the CDR3 is 16 residues. CDR3 protein: CASSLVQDRGVEKLFF. For the CDR3, the DNA is TGCGCCAGCAGCTTGGTCCAGGACAGGGGAGTTGAAAAACTGTTTTTT.

The rearrangement uses TRBV18 and TRBJ1-1; 7 bases are a match to TRBD1. CDR1 is KGHSH, CDR2 LQKENI, per germline. This CDR3 has 13 residues. J lost 7 bases, V lost 4 bases, and 6 bases had no gene match. In DNA, the CDR3 is TGTGCCAGCTCACTTACAGGGGCCGGTGAAGCTTTCTTT. It codes for CASSLTGAGEAFF. Variable domain in full (rest from reference TRBV18 and TRBJ1-1): NAGVMQNPRHLVRRRGQEARLRCSPMKGHSHVYWYRQLPEEGLKFMVYLQKENIIDESGMPKERFSAEFPKEGPSILRIQQVVRGDSAAYFCASSLTGAGEAFFGQGTRLTVV.

V is TRBV11-2 and J is TRBJ1-1, with D possibly being TRBD1 (6 bases). The germline CDR1 and CDR2 sequences are SGHAT and FQNNGV. The V and J ends lost 4 bases and 1 base respectively, with 10 bases between them. This CDR3 region has 14 residues. DNA of the CDR3: TGTGCCAGCAGCTCCGGACAGCCGAACACTGAAGCTTTCTTT. Protein product: CASSSGQPNTEAFF.

The CDR3 sequence: CASRITGCNQPQHF. The CDR3 region has the DNA TGTGCCAGCAGAATCACAGGGTGTAATCAGCCCCAGCATTTT. This chain joins TRBV9 and TRBJ1-5; TRBD1 is a possible D gene (6 bases). Germline V gene data show CDR1 as SGDLS and CDR2 as YYNGEE. CDR3 size: 14 residues. The germline V and J ends were trimmed by 5 bases and 4 bases, with 13 bases remaining between them.

The V and J genes are TRBV7-3 and TRBJ2-3; 9 bases fit TRBD2. Germline assignment: CDR1 SGHTA and CDR2 FQGTGA. Trimming took 5 bases from V and 4 from J; bases not matched to a gene: 7. The CDR3 length is 15 residues. This CDR3 is CASSRTSGYADTQYF. The CDR3 bases are TGTGCCAGCAGCCGTACTAGCGGGTACGCAGATACGCAGTATTTT.

In this sample, this clone turned up once. A junction boundary mismatches the germline segment, possibly from a read error. The chain carries TRBV5-3 and TRBJ1-2; no firm D call. TRBV5-3 is flagged as an ORF with uncertain function. The CDR3 runs to 11 residues. This CDR3 is CARSLTPPVSF. The CDR3 DNA is TGTGCCAGAAGCTTAACCCCCCCAGTCTCCTTC.

This chain joins TRBV4-1 and TRBJ2-3; maybe TRBD2 (6 bases). The V gene lost 6 bases and the J gene lost 3 bases, with 19 bases spanning the gap. CDR3 length: 16 residues. Germline loops: CDR1 MGHRA, CDR2 YSYEKL. DNA for the CDR3: TGCGCCAGCAGAAAAGGTTCCCGGGGGACTACAGATACGCAGTATTTT. It yields the protein CASRKGSRGTTDTQYF.

CDR3 in amino acids: CASSSGGQSGIIYGYTF. CDR3 nucleotides: TGTGCCAGTAGCAGCGGGGGACAGAGTGGTATTATCTATGGCTACACCTTC. This chain links TRBV19 with TRBJ1-2, with TRBD1 identical over 7 bases. The CDR3 is made up of 17 amino acids. V trimming: 6 bases; J trimming: 4 bases; junction bases outside the gene matches: 17. The germline V gene has CDR1 LNHDA and CDR2 SQIVND (reference sequence).

The chain has TRBV5-1 and TRBJ2-7; 10 bases agree with TRBD1. Germline lookup yields CDR1 SGHRS and CDR2 YFSETQ. Trimming removed 0 bases from V and 4 bases from J; junction bases left unmatched: 10. The CDR3 sequence is 17 residues long. This chain's CDR3 is CASSLAAGQGGSYEQYF. CDR3 nucleotide sequence: TGCGCCAGCAGCTTGGCAGCAGGACAGGGGGGTTCTTACGAGCAGTACTTC.